Listed here is a single T cell receptor (beta chain). The antigen is unknown. TCR beta cDNA was made by 5'RACE template switching with UMIs. TCRdb re-called the 5' RACE reads and shows each CDR3 protein once, DNA omitted. The sample spans roughly 350,000 distinct CDR3 sequences; the ten largest clones claim around 5.2%. CDR1 is LGHDT and CDR2 is YNNKEL in the germline V gene (reference sequence). The CDR3 extends over 14 amino acids. This entry is derived from a study of T cells expressing NK-cell markers. At the level of the study: The authors derived TCR beta repertoires from sorted CD3+CD56+NKG2C+, CD3+CD56+NKG2C- and CD3+CD56-NKG2C+ T cells. Study outcomes and limitations: Expanded NKG2C+ T cell clones had unclear HCMV specificity. Several of the donors also had these clonotypes leading their CD3+CD56-NKG2C+ fraction.

The receptor's source is a man aged 18 to 69 in good health. The chain joins TRBV3-1 to TRBJ1-1; lacking DNA, the TRBD1 call made by TCRdb goes unchecked. Sequenced sample: blood T cells: a sorted CD56 or NKG2C T cell subset, CD4+ or CD8+ T cells, or bulk PBMC T cells (not recorded which). CDR3 residues: CASSQLGGVGEAFF.